Listed below are T cell receptor beta chains from one sample, sequenced in a study of tumor-infiltrating lymphocytes in oesophageal squamous cell carcinoma. TCRdb reanalysed the PCR reads using MiXCR and keeps one entry per CDR3 protein. Of about 12,000 distinct CDR3 sequences in the sample, roughly 58% are singletons; the top ten hold approximately 32%. Sequencing was done on a sample of esophageal tumor tissue. The receptors were gathered from a female donor with esophageal squamous cell carcinoma. Both conserved end residues are part of each CDR3. The D gene is left open where the match is weak. Size tells how often a clone was seen (once, few, many) or the class of an expanded clone, and some rows leave it out.

.	TRBV6-2/TRBV6-3	TRBJ2-1	TRBD1	TGTGCCAGCACGACAGGGCACAATGAGCAGTTCTTC	CASTTGHNEQFF
.	TRBV12-3/TRBV12-4	TRBJ2-5	TRBD1	TGTGCCAGCAGAATGACCGGGACAGGGAAAGAGACCCAGTACTTC	CASRMTGTGKETQYF
.	TRBV7-8	TRBJ2-3	TRBD1	TGTGCCAGCAGCTTAGGACAGGGGGGCACAGATACGCAGTATTTT	CASSLGQGGTDTQYF
large	TRBV11-2	TRBJ2-1	TRBD2	TGTGCCAGCAGCTTAAGAGCGGGAGGGAATGAGCAGTTCTTC	CASSLRAGGNEQFF
few	TRBV7-2	TRBJ2-1	TRBD2	TGTGCCAGCAGCTTAGGCGGGGGGGGAGCAGATGAGCAGTTCTTC	CASSLGGGGADEQFF
.	TRBV28	TRBJ1-2	.	TGTGCCAGCAGTTTTATGTCTGGTCAAGGCTACACCTTC	CASSFMSGQGYTF
.	TRBV10-1	TRBJ2-5	.	TGCGCCAGCAGTGCACAACAGGGTGGAGAGACCCAGTACTTC	CASSAQQGGETQYF
.	TRBV7-2	TRBJ2-5	.	TGTGCCAGCAGTCCTAGGGACGGAAGAGAGACCCAGTACTTC	CASSPRDGRETQYF
.	TRBV6-1	TRBJ2-4	TRBD1	TGTGCCAGCATTAAGGACAGGGGGCCTAGCATTCAGTACTTC	CASIKDRGPSIQYF
.	TRBV6-1	TRBJ1-1	.	TGTGCCAGCAGTTACCAGGGGATGGGGACTGAAGCTTTCTTT	CASSYQGMGTEAFF
once	TRBV7-2	TRBJ2-5	TRBD2	TGTGCCAGCAGCTTAGGAGCGGGGATCGGTGGGACCCAGTACTTC	CASSLGAGIGGTQYF
few	TRBV10-2	TRBJ2-1	.	TGCGCCAGCACTAATTTTTGGGAGACCAATGAGCAGTTCTTC	CASTNFWETNEQFF
.	TRBV7-3	TRBJ2-1	.	TGTGCCAGCAGCTTAGGTCCGTTCTTC	CASSLGPFF